The 29 T cell receptor beta chains presented below share a single source sample, sequenced in a study of blood T cell repertoires in COVID-19. Repertoires were generated with immunoSEQ multiplex PCR, while TCRdb's copy carries only in-frame clones and drops some. The data contain about 89,000 clones, approximately 80% of them singletons. Sequencing used peripheral blood. The receptors here all came from a human donor in a cohort sampled during active COVID-19.

The chain recombines TRBV28 with TRBJ1-2; TRBD1 might be the D (6 bases). V was clipped by 3 bases and J by 8 bases, with 10 bases between them. The CDR3 has 12 residues. Germline V gives CDR1 MDHEN, CDR2 SYDVKM. DNA of the CDR3: TGTGCCAGCAGTTTCGGGGGGCGCGGCTACACCTTC. Translation: CASSFGGRGYTF.

This clone was detected a few times. The same CDR3 also results from other DNA sequences found in this sample. The gene calls are TRBV28 and TRBJ2-5; 11 positions match TRBD2. The CDR3 runs to 15 residues. CDR1 is MDHEN, CDR2 SYDVKM, per germline. With 6 bases clipped from V and 5 bases from J, the junction kept 8 bases outside the gene matches. DNA of the CDR3: TGTGCCAGCAGGCTTAGCGGGGGGGGCGGGGAGACCCAGTACTTC. Amino acid sequence: CASRLSGGGGETQYF.

This chain uses TRBV10-3 with TRBJ2-7; TRBD1 is a possible D gene (6 bases). Trimming took off 0 bases at V and 7 bases at J, with 16 bases between the two ends. Germline CDR1 reads ENHRY; CDR2 reads SYGVKD. CDR3 length: 15 amino acids. The CDR3 protein is CAISESPRGVGEQYF. The CDR3 DNA reads as TGTGCCATCAGTGAGTCGCCCAGGGGAGTGGGGGAGCAGTACTTC.

The V and J genes are TRBV9 and TRBJ2-2; the match to TRBD2 covers 13 bases. The CDR3 sequence is 22 residues long. In germline, CDR1 is SGDLS, CDR2 YYNGEE. The J segment lost 4 bases and the V segment lost 0 bases, leaving 18 bases of the junction unmatched. CDR3 in DNA: TGTGCCAGCAGCGTAGGAGGTGGCACTAGCGGGAGGGCGAAAGGCGTCACCGGGGAGCTGTTTTTT. This codes for CASSVGGGTSGRAKGVTGELFF.

In its sample, this clone was seen once. The chain recombines TRBV30 with TRBJ1-6, with D maybe TRBD1 (5 bases). V was cut by 2 bases and J by 10 bases, with 18 bases left in between. Germline loops: CDR1 GTSNPN, CDR2 SVGIG (reference sequence). The CDR3 contains 15 residues. CDR3 DNA: TGTGCCTGGAGTCCGCAAACCCGGACAAAGTCACCCCTCCACTTT. This translates into CAWSPQTRTKSPLHF.

The chain is built from TRBV5-1 and TRBJ2-1; the match to TRBD2 covers 9 bases. Germline V gene data show CDR1 as SGHRS and CDR2 as YFSETQ. The CDR3 covers 15 residues. V was clipped by 6 bases and J by 5 bases; unmatched bases: 9. The CDR3: CASKLAGEPDNEQFF. The CDR3 bases are TGCGCCAGCAAGTTAGCGGGAGAACCGGACAATGAGCAGTTCTTC.

The gene calls are TRBV4-1 and TRBJ2-5; tentative D call: TRBD2 (6 bases). This CDR3 has 19 amino acids. V shed 0 bases and J shed 5 bases, with 25 bases lying between them. Germline-derived CDR1 and CDR2 are MGHRA and YSYEKL. CDR3 DNA: TGCGCCAGCAGCCAAGAGGAGGGGCGTTTGGGGACCGATCGGGAGACCCAGTACTTC. This translates into CASSQEEGRLGTDRETQYF.

The J gene is TRBJ2-7, the V gene TRBV28, with 8 bases identical to TRBD1. The germline V gene has CDR1 MDHEN and CDR2 SYDVKM. The CDR3 consists of 14 residues. V dropped 6 bases and J dropped 2; count of bases not matched to a gene: 6. In nucleotides, the CDR3 is TGTGCCAGCAGGGCACAGGGGGGCGCCTACGAGCAGTACTTC. Its translation: CASRAQGGAYEQYF.

J is TRBJ2-1 and V is TRBV7-9, with TRBD2 matching over 9 bases. The CDR3 loop spans 14 amino acids. Germline V gene sequence: CDR1 SEHNR, CDR2 FQNEAQ (reference sequence). J gave up 7 bases and V 6 bases, and 7 bases lay outside the gene matches. The CDR3 region has the DNA TGTGCCAGCAGATTTAGCGGGAGAGAGAATGAGCAGTTCTTC. Protein sequence: CASRFSGRENEQFF.

J is TRBJ2-7 and V is TRBV11-3, with TRBD1 matching over 7 bases. V dropped 0 bases and J dropped 3; count of bases not matched to a gene: 2. Germline CDR1 SGHNT, CDR2 YENEEA. The CDR3 totals 14 residues. The CDR3: CASSLDGTDYEQYF. The CDR3 DNA sequence: TGTGCCAGCAGCTTAGACGGGACAGACTACGAGCAGTACTTC.

This rearrangement joins TRBV9 to TRBJ1-2, with 12 bases lining up with TRBD1. The CDR3 has 16 residues. Per germline, CDR1 SGDLS and CDR2 YYNGEE. V dropped 2 bases and J dropped 5; count of bases not matched to a gene: 7. Here the CDR3 DNA reads TGTGCCAGCAGCGTGGAGGGACAGGGGGCGAGATATGGCTACACCTTC. Protein: CASSVEGQGARYGYTF.

In regard to this clone: A read error may produce the germline difference seen at one junction end. The gene calls are TRBV7-7 and TRBJ2-5; maybe TRBD2 (5 bases). The CDR3 has 15 residues. From germline, CDR1 is SSHAT and CDR2 FNYEAQ (reference sequence). CDR3 in amino acids: CASSPGISTYETQYF. CDR3 sequence (DNA): TGTGCTAGCAGTCCCGGGATCTCGACGTACGAGACCCAGTACTTC.

This chain links TRBV9 with TRBJ2-3; D is uncertain. V was trimmed by 0 bases and J by 3 bases, leaving 17 bases between them. This CDR3 has 17 amino acids. The germline CDR1 and CDR2 sequences are SGDLS and YYNGEE. CDR3 loop: CASSVVPNKAGTDTQYF. CDR3 bases: TGTGCCAGCAGCGTAGTCCCGAATAAAGCTGGTACAGATACGCAGTATTTT.

The V and J genes are TRBV7-2 and TRBJ2-3; 7 bases are a match to TRBD2. The CDR3 has 16 residues. With V trimmed by 3 bases and J by 8 bases, 14 bases remained unmatched. Per germline, CDR1 SGHTA and CDR2 FQGNSA. CDR3 DNA sequence: TGTGCCAGCAGCTTCGGAGCGGGGCAAAAGAGGGGTACGCAGTATTTT. Residues: CASSFGAGQKRGTQYF.

The chain couples TRBV30 to TRBJ2-2, with TRBD1 matching over 7 bases. This CDR3 contains 13 residues. Trimming took 4 bases from V and 8 from J; bases not matched to a gene: 7. CDR1 is GTSNPN and CDR2 is SVGIG in the germline V gene (reference sequence). In nucleotides, the CDR3 is TGTGCCTGGAACCGACAGGGCTCTGGGGAGCTGTTTTTT. It translates to CAWNRQGSGELFF.

This chain joins TRBV28 and TRBJ2-3, with 8 bases identical to TRBD1. Germline-derived CDR1 and CDR2 are MDHEN and SYDVKM. The CDR3 has 16 residues. V shed 5 bases, J shed 1 base, and the junction held 8 bases outside the gene matches. The CDR3 is CASSRLGQGGTDTQYF. In DNA form, the CDR3 reads TGTGCCAGCAGTCGCCTTGGACAGGGAGGCACAGATACGCAGTATTTT.

The sample holds one count of this clone. The V and J genes are TRBV29-1 and TRBJ2-2, with TRBD1 matching over 9 bases. The CDR3 loop spans 15 amino acids. From germline, CDR1 is SQVTM and CDR2 ANQGSEA. J gave up 3 bases and V 5 bases, and 7 bases lay outside the gene matches. CDR3 sequence reads: CSVITGTGYTGELFF. Written as DNA, the CDR3 is TGCAGCGTTATTACCGGGACAGGGTACACCGGGGAGCTGTTTTTT.

Only one count was recorded for this clone. The genes are TRBV29-1 and TRBJ2-3; 10 nucleotides line up with TRBD2. This CDR3 spans 16 amino acids. Trimming took 4 bases from V and 3 from J; bases not matched to a gene: 10. Germline V gene sequence: CDR1 SQVTM, CDR2 ANQGSEA. CDR3 nucleotides: TGCAGCGTTGGGGGATTGAGCGGGAGGGTGACAGATACGCAGTATTTT. It specifies CSVGGLSGRVTDTQYF.

This rearrangement joins TRBV10-3 to TRBJ2-1; a possible D gene is TRBD2 (5 bases). The V and J ends lost 6 bases and 5 bases respectively, with 11 bases between them. Looked up from germline, CDR1 is ENHRY and CDR2 is SYGVKD. The CDR3 covers 13 residues. The CDR3 loop reads CAISTDSNNEQFF. In DNA, the CDR3 is TGTGCCATCAGCACGGACTCGAACAATGAGCAGTTCTTC.

The V and J genes are TRBV18 and TRBJ2-7; 10 bases line up with TRBD2. This CDR3 is built from 16 residues. Germline values: CDR1 KGHSH, CDR2 LQKENI. V shed 3 bases, J shed 5 bases, and the junction held 10 bases outside the gene matches. The CDR3: CASSPLAGASIDEQYF. CDR3 DNA sequence: TGTGCCAGCTCACCCCTAGCGGGAGCGTCTATCGACGAGCAGTACTTC. Based on the CDR3 plus reference TRBV18 and TRBJ2-7, the full variable domain is NAGVMQNPRHLVRRRGQEARLRCSPMKGHSHVYWYRQLPEEGLKFMVYLQKENIIDESGMPKERFSAEFPKEGPSILRIQQVVRGDSAAYFCASSPLAGASIDEQYFGPGTRLTVT.

In nucleotides, the CDR3 is TGTGCCAGCCCCCCCCTCTACGAGCAGTACTTC. It specifies CASPPLYEQYF. This chain connects TRBV21-1 to TRBJ2-7; the table gives TRBD2 as D, unverified against the DNA. TRBV21-1 is a pseudogene segment. The CDR3 has 11 amino acids.

The chain links TRBV19 to TRBJ2-4; a possible D gene is TRBD1 (6 bases). CDR3 length: 13 amino acids. V lost 4 bases and J lost 6, with 10 bases in between. Germline CDR1 reads LNHDA; CDR2 reads SQIVND (reference sequence). The CDR3 DNA reads as TGTGCCAGTAGTACACAGGGTCCAAACATTCAGTACTTC. Amino acids: CASSTQGPNIQYF.

This clone was seen a few times. The chain is built from TRBV7-8 and TRBJ2-7; D may be TRBD2 (6 bases). The CDR3 has 13 amino acids. V gave up 5 bases and J gave up 7 bases, with 15 bases separating them. The germline gives CDR1 SGHVS, CDR2 FQNEAQ. The CDR3 nucleotides read TGTGCCAGCAGCCGGGCCGGGGGAGTGGAGCAGTACTTC. It translates to CASSRAGGVEQYF.

The V gene is TRBV30, the J gene TRBJ1-2, with D uncertain. Trimming pared 3 bases from V and 7 bases from J, leaving 15 bases between. This CDR3 comprises 13 residues. The germline V gene has CDR1 GTSNPN and CDR2 SVGIG (reference sequence). DNA of the CDR3: TGTGCCTGGAGGCTAGGTACAATCTCTGGCTACACCTTC. Its translation is CAWRLGTISGYTF.

V and J are TRBV20-1 and TRBJ1-1; D is undetermined. V lost 5 bases to trimming and J lost 1 base, with 14 bases between them. There are 14 residues in the CDR3. Germline-derived CDR1 and CDR2 are DFQATT and SNEGSKA (reference sequence). CDR3 in DNA: TGCAGTGCTCGTGGGGAGGGTGCGAACACTGAAGCTTTCTTT. The encoded protein is CSARGEGANTEAFF.

This chain joins TRBV2 and TRBJ1-1; D unresolved. V gave up 6 bases and J gave up 4 bases, with 18 bases separating them. Germline lookup yields CDR1 SNHLY and CDR2 FYNNEI. CDR3 length equals 15 residues. The CDR3 DNA reads TGTGCCAGCAGCGAAAAGCCCTTCGGGGTCACTGAAGCTTTCTTT. It is translated as CASSEKPFGVTEAFF.

V and J are TRBV3-1 (or the pseudogene TRBV3-2) and TRBJ2-5, with a weak D call TRBD1 (6 bases). Deletions cut 0 bases from V and 3 bases from J, with 8 bases between. The CDR3 sequence is 14 residues long. Germline V gene sequence: CDR1 LGHDT, CDR2 YNNKEL (reference sequence). CDR3 in DNA: TGTGCCAGCAGCCAAGATTCAGGGGAAGAGACCCAGTACTTC. Translating gives CASSQDSGEETQYF.

This clone occurred a few times. The chain uses TRBV4-1 and TRBJ2-3, with 9 positions matching TRBD2. The CDR3 runs 17 residues. The germline V gene has CDR1 MGHRA and CDR2 YSYEKL. V lost 1 base, J lost 4 bases, and 9 bases stayed unmatched. The CDR3 DNA reads as TGCGCCAGCAGCCAAGCCCCCGAGGGACTAGCTCCAGATACGCAGTATTTT. This encodes CASSQAPEGLAPDTQYF.

This chain connects TRBV5-6 to TRBJ1-1; the D gene is possibly TRBD1 (6 bases). Germline V lookup: CDR1 SGHDT, CDR2 YYEEEE. The CDR3 extends over 13 amino acids. Deletions cut 0 bases from V and 8 bases from J, with 11 bases between. The CDR3 region has the DNA TGTGCCAGCAGCTTGGCGACAGGTGCCGAAGCTTTCTTT. This codes for CASSLATGAEAFF.